Shown below are 7 T cell receptor beta chains from a single sample sequenced in a study of blood T cell repertoires in COVID-19. Repertoires were generated with immunoSEQ multiplex PCR, while TCRdb's copy carries only in-frame clones and drops some. Found here are approximately 300,000 clones, approximately 90% of them singletons; the top ten hold about 4.6%. The sample comprised peripheral blood. The receptors shown here come from a man in his forties or fifties with acute or convalescent COVID-19.

The CDR3 nucleotides are TGTGCCAGCAGCTCTGTCAGGGGGCCCAATCAGCCCCAGCATTTT. Amino acid sequence: CASSSVRGPNQPQHF. The chain couples TRBV7-8 to TRBJ1-5; 8 bases agree with TRBD1. The CDR3 sequence is 15 residues long. The V and J ends lost 4 bases and 3 bases, in that order; junction bases with no gene match: 5. The germline V gene encodes CDR1 SGHVS and CDR2 FQNEAQ.

The chain has TRBV7-9 and TRBJ2-1, with TRBD2 as a possible D gene (7 bases). The germline gives CDR1 SEHNR, CDR2 FQNEAQ (reference sequence). The V end lost 4 bases, the J end lost 9 bases, and 19 bases lay between the germline ends. The CDR3 contains 15 residues. The CDR3 loop is CASSSRGAIHSEQFF. For the CDR3, the DNA is TGTGCCAGCAGCTCCCGGGGGGCCATTCATAGTGAGCAGTTCTTC.

J is TRBJ1-3 and V is TRBV9, with D tentatively TRBD1 (6 bases). The CDR3 runs 16 residues. Germline lookup yields CDR1 SGDLS and CDR2 YYNGEE. Trimming cost V 3 bases and J 0 bases, with 13 bases left between them. CDR3 bases: TGTGCCAGCAGCGCGGGAGGGGGGGCCTCTGGAAACACCATATATTTT. This sequence encodes CASSAGGGASGNTIYF.

DNA of the CDR3: TGTGCCAGCAAGACTAGCGGGGTAGCGCAGTATTTT. It is translated as CASKTSGVAQYF. The chain recombines TRBV6-5 with TRBJ2-3, with TRBD2 matching 11 bases. Trimming removed 7 bases from V and 10 bases from J; junction bases left unmatched: 4. This CDR3 contains 12 residues. Germline CDR1 is MNHEY and CDR2 is SVGAGI.

This chain links TRBV15 with TRBJ1-4; D unclear. The CDR3 runs to 16 residues. Trimming pared 4 bases from V and 5 bases from J, leaving 17 bases between. The V gene's germline CDR1 is LNHNV and CDR2 YYDKDF (reference sequence). CDR3 DNA sequence: TGTGCCACCAGCATTAGCCGCGTTGGGGAGAATGAAAAACTGTTTTTT. Translation gives CATSISRVGENEKLFF.

The rearrangement uses TRBV5-1 and TRBJ1-2, with 9 bases that match TRBD1. Trimming cost V 4 bases and J 7 bases; bases outside gene matches: 8. The germline V gene has CDR1 SGHRS and CDR2 YFSETQ. The CDR3 loop spans 14 amino acids. The CDR3, as DNA: TGCGCCAGCAGCCCGATGACAGGGGGAGTTGGCTACACCTTC. Protein product: CASSPMTGGVGYTF.

This chain joins TRBV6-5 and TRBJ1-2, with TRBD1 identical over 7 bases. V shed 6 bases and J 7 bases; nucleotides not matched to a gene: 11. The CDR3 is made up of 14 amino acids. CDR1 is MNHEY, CDR2 SVGAGI, per germline. Here the CDR3 DNA reads TGTGCCAGCAGGGCCGGGACAGAGGTTGGTGGCTACACCTTC. Its translation is CASRAGTEVGGYTF.